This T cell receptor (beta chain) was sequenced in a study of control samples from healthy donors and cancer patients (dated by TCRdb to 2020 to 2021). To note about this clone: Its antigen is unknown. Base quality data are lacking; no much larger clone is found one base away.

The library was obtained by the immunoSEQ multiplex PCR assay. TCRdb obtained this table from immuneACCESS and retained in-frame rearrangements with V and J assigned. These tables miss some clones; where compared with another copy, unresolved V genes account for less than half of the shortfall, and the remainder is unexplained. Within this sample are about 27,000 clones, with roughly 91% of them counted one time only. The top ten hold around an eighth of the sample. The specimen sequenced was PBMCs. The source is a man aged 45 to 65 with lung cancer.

Here the CDR3 is given as CASSLARGPYTDTQYF. The DNA sequence follows: TGTGCCAGCAGCTTGGCCAGGGGGCCCTACACAGATACGCAGTATTTT. The sequence is built from TRBV9 and TRBJ2-3; 8 nucleotides in the junction match TRBD1. Here V drops 4 bases and J drops 2 bases, and the junction holds 9 bases not matched to any gene. Inclusive of the bounding cysteine and phenylalanine, the CDR3 is 16 residues long. Solely the CDR3 DNA is kept, with 48 bases framed from the first base. According to the germline V gene, CDR1 reads SGDLS and CDR2 reads YYNGEE. The variable domain in full, with residues beyond the CDR3 obtained from the reference TRBV9 and TRBJ2-3 genes, is DSGVTQTPKHLITATGQRVTLRCSPRSGDLSVYWYQQSLDQGLQFLIQYYNGEERAKGNILERFSAQQFPDLHSELNLSSLELGDSALYFCASSLARGPYTDTQYFGPGTRLTVL.